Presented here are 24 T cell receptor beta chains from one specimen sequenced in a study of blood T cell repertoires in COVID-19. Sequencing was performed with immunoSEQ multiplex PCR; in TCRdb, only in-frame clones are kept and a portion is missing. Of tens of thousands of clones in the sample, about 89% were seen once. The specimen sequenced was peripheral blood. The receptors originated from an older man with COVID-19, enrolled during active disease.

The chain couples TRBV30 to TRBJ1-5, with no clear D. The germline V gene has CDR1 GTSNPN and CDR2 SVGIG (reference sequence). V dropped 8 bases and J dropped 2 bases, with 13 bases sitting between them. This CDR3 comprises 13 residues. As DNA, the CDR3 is TGTGCCCTCCAGTCCCAGGGCAATCAGCCCCAGCATTTT. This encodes CALQSQGNQPQHF.

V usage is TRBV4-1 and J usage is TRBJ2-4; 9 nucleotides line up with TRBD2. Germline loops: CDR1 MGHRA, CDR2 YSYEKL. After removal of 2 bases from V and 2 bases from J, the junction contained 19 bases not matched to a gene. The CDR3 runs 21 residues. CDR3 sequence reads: CASSQNHGGLAWRRTKNIQYF. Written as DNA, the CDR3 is TGCGCCAGCAGCCAAAATCATGGAGGACTAGCGTGGAGGAGGACCAAAAACATTCAGTACTTC.

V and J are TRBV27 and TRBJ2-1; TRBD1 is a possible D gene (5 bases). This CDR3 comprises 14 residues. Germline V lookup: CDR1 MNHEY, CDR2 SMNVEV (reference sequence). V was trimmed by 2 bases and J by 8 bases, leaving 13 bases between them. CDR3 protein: CASSLEVGRDEQFF. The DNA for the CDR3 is TGTGCCAGCAGTTTAGAGGTTGGCAGGGATGAGCAGTTCTTC.

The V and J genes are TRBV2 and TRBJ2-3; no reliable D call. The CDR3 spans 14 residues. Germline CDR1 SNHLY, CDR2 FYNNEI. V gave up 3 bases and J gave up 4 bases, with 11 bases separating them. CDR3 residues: CASSDSLEPDTQYF. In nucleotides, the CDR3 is TGTGCCAGCAGTGACTCGCTGGAGCCAGATACGCAGTATTTT.

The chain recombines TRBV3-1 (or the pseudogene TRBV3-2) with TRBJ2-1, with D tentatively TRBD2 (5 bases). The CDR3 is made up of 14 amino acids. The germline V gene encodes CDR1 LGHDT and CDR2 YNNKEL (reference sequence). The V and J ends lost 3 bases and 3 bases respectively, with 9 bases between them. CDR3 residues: CASSQPGNYNEQFF. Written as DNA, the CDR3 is TGTGCCAGCAGCCAGCCGGGGAACTACAATGAGCAGTTCTTC.

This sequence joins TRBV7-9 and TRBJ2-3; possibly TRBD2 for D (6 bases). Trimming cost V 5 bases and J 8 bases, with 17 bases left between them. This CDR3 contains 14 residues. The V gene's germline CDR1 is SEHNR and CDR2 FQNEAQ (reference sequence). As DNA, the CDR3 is TGTGCCAGCAGCCCAGGCATCAGGGACTCTACGCAGTATTTT. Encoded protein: CASSPGIRDSTQYF.

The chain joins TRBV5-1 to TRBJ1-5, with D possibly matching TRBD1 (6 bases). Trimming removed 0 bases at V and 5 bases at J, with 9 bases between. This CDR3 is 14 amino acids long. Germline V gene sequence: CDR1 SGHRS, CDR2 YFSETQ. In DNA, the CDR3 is TGCGCCAGCAGCTTGGTGGCAGGGGATCAGCCCCAGCATTTT. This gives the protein CASSLVAGDQPQHF. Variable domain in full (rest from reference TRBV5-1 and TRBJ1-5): KAGVTQTPRYLIKTRGQQVTLSCSPISGHRSVSWYQQTPGQGLQFLFEYFSETQRNKGNFPGRFSGRQFSNSRSEMNVSTLELGDSALYLCASSLVAGDQPQHFGDGTRLSIL.

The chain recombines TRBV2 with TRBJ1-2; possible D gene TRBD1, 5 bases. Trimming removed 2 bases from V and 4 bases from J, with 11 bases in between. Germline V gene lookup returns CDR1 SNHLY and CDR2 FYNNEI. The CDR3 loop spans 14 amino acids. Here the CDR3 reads CASSERGSAYGYTF. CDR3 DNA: TGTGCCAGCAGTGAACGGGGGTCTGCCTATGGCTACACCTTC.

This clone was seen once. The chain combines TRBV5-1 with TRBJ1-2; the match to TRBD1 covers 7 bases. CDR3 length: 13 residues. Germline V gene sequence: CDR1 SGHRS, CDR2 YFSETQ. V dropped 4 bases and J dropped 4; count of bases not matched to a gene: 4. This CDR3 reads CASSRDSSYGYTF. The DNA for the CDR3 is TGCGCCAGCAGCCGGGACAGTAGCTATGGCTACACCTTC.

DNA for the CDR3: TGCAGCGTTGGACAGCTCCAAGAGACCCAGTACTTC. Its translation is CSVGQLQETQYF. The J gene is TRBJ2-5, the V gene TRBV29-1, with D perhaps TRBD1 (5 bases). CDR1 is SQVTM and CDR2 is ANQGSEA in the germline V gene. This CDR3 is 12 amino acids long. Trimming took 4 bases from V and 1 from J, leaving 7 bases between them.

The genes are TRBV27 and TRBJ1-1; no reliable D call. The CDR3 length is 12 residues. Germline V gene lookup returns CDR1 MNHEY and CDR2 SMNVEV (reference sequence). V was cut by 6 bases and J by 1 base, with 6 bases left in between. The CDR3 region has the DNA TGTGCCAGCAGCTCTACGAACACTGAAGCTTTCTTT. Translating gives CASSSTNTEAFF.

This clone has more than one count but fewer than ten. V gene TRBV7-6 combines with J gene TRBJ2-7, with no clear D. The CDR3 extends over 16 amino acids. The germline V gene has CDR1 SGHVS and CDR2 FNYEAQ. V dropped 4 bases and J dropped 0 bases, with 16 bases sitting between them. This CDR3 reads CASSSESTVSSYEQYF. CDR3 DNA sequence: TGTGCCAGCAGCTCCGAATCTACAGTGAGCTCCTACGAGCAGTACTTC.

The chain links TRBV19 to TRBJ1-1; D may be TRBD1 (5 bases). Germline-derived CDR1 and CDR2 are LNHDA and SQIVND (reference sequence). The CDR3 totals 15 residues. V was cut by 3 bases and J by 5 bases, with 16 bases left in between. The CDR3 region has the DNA TGTGCCAGTAGTATCTATTCGGGGGAAAAGACTGAAGCTTTCTTT. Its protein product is CASSIYSGEKTEAFF.

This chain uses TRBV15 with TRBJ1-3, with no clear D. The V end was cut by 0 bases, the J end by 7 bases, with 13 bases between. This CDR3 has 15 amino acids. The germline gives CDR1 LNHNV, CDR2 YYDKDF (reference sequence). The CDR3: CATSRDFASANTIYF. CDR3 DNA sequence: TGTGCCACCAGCAGAGATTTCGCCAGCGCGAACACCATATATTTT.

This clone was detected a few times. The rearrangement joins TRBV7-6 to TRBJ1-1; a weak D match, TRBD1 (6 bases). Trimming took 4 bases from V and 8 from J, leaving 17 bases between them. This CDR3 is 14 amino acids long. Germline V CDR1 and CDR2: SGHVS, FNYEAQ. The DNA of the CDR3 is TGTGCCAGCAGCTCCTCCTTGGGACAAGACGAAGCTTTCTTT. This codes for CASSSSLGQDEAFF.

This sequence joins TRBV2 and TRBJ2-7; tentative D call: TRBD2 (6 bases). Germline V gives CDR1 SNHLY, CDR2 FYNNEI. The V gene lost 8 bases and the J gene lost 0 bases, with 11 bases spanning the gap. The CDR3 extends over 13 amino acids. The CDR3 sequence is CASGDWTSYEQYF. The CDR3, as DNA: TGTGCCAGCGGGGACTGGACCTCCTACGAGCAGTACTTC.

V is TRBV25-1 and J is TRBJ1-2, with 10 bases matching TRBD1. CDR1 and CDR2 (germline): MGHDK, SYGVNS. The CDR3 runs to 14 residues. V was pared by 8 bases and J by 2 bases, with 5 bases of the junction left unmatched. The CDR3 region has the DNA TGTGCCAGCGGGACAGGGGCGAACAACTATGGCTACACCTTC. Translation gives CASGTGANNYGYTF.

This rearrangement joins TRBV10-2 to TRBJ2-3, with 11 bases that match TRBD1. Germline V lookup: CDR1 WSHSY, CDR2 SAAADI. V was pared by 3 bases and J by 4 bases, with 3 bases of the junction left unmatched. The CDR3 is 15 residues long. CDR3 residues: CASSEGQGAPDTQYF. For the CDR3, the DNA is TGCGCCAGCAGTGAAGGACAGGGGGCCCCAGATACGCAGTATTTT.

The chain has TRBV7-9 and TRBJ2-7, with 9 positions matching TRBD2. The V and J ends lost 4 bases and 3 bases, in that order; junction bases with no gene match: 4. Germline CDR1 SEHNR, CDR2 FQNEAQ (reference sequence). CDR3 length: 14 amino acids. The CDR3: CASSSWTSDYEQYF. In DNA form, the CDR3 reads TGTGCCAGCAGCTCATGGACTAGCGACTACGAGCAGTACTTC.

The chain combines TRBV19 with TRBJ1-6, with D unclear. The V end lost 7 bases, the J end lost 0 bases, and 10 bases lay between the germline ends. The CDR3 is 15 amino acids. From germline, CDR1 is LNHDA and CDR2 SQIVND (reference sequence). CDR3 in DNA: TGTGCCAGTACCGCAGCGAGCTCCTATAATTCACCCCTCCACTTT. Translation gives CASTAASSYNSPLHF.

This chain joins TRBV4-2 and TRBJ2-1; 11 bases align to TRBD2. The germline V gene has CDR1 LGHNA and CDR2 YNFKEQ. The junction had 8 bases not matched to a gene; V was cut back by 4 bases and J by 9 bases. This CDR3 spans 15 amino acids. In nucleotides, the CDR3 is TGTGCCAGCAGCCCCAGGATAGCGGGGGGGCGTGAGCAGTTCTTC. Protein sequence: CASSPRIAGGREQFF.

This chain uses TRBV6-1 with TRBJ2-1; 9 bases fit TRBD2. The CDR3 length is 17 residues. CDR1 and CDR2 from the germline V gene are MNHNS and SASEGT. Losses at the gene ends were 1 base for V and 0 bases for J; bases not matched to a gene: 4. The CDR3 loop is CASSEGAGGSSYNEQFF. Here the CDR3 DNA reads TGTGCCAGCAGTGAAGGGGCGGGAGGGAGCTCCTACAATGAGCAGTTCTTC.

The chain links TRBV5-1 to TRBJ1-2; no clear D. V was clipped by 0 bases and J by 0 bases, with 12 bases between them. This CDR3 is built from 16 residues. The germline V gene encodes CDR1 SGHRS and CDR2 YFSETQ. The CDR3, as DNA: TGCGCCAGCAGCTTGGGGCAGGCAAACACTAACTATGGCTACACCTTC. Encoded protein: CASSLGQANTNYGYTF.

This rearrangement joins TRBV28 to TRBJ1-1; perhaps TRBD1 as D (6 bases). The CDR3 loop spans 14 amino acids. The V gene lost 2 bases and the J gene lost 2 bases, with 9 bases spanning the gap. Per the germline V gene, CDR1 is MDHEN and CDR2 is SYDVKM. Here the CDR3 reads CASSLTGKNTEAFF. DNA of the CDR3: TGTGCCAGCAGTTTAACAGGGAAAAACACTGAAGCTTTCTTT.